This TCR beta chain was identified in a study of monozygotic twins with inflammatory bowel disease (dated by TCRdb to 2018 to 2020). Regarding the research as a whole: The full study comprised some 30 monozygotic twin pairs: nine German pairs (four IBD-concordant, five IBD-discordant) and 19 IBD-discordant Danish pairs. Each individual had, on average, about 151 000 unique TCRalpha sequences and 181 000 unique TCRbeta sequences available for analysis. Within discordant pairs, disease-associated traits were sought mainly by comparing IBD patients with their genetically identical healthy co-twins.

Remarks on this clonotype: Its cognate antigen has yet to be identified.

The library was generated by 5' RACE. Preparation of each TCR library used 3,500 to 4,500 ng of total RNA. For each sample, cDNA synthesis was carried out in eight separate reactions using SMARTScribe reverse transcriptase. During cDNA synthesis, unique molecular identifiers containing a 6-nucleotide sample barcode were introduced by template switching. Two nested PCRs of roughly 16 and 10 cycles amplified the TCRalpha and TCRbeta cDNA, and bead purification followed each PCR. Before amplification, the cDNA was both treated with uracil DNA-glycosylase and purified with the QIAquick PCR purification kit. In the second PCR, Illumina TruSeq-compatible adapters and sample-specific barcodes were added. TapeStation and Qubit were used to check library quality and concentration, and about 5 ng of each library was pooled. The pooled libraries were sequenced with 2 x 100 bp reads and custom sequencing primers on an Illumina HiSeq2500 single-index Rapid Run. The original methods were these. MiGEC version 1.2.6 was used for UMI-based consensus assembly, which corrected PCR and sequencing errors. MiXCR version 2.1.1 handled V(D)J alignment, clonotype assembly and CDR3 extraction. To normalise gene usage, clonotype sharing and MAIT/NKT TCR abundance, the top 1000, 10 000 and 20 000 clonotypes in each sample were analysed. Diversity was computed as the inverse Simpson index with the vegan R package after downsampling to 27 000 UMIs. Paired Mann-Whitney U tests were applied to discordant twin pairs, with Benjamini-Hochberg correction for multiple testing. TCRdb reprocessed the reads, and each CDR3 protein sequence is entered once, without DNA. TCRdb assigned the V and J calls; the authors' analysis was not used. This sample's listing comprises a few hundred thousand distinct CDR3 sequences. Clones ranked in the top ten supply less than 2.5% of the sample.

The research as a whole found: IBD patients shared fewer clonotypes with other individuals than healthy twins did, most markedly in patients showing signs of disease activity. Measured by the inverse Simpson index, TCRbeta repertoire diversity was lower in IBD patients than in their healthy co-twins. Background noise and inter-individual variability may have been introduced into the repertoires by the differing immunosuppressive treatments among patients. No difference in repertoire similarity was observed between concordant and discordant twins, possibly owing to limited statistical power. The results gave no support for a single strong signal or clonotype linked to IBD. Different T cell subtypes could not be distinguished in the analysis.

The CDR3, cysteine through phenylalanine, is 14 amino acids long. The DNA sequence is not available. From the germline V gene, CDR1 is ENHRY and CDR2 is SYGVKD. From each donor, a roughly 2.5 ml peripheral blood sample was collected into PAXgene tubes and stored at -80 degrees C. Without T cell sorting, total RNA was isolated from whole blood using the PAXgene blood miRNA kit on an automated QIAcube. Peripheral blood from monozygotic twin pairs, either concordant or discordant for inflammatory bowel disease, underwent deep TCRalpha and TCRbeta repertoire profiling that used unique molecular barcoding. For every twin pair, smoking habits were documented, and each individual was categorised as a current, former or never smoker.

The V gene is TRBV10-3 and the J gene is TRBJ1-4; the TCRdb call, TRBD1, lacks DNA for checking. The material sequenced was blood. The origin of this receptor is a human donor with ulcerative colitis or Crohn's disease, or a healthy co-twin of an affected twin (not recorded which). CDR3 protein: CAISAQGTNEKLFF.